The rows below give T cell receptor beta chains drawn from one sample of a study of blood T cell repertoires in COVID-19. Profiled with immunoSEQ multiplex PCR; TCRdb holds only in-frame clones, not every one. This table holds just under 350,000 clones, around 90% found once. The material sequenced was peripheral blood. The receptors stem from a woman aged 18-29 years who had recovered from COVID-19. The CDR3 runs from the conserved cysteine through the conserved F or W. Fields, in order: J gene, V gene, clone size, D gene, CDR3 length, CDR3 protein, CDR3 DNA. D genes are given only for firm matches. Clone size is not always given. Where it is, it says once, few, many or a class for expanded clones.

>TRBJ1-1|TRBV16|-|-|14
CASSQGLRYTEAFF
TGTGCCAGCAGCCAAGGGTTGAGGTACACTGAAGCTTTCTTT
>TRBJ2-4|TRBV2|-|TRBD2|19
CASSETGFSGRAVKNIQYF
TGTGCCAGCAGTGAAACGGGCTTTAGCGGGAGGGCGGTAAAAAACATTCAGTACTTC
>TRBJ2-1|TRBV27|once|-|12
CASSFPGNEQFF
TGTGCCAGCAGTTTCCCAGGCAATGAGCAGTTCTTC
>TRBJ2-1|TRBV7-2|-|-|14
CASQGLGVGNEQFF
TGTGCCAGCCAGGGGCTAGGCGTGGGGAATGAGCAGTTCTTC
>TRBJ1-3|TRBV6-1|-|-|13
CASSETARNTIYF
TGTGCCAGCAGTGAGACAGCCCGAAACACCATATATTTT
>TRBJ1-2|TRBV6-5|once|-|14
CASRRGEGNYGYTF
TGTGCCAGCCGGAGGGGGGAGGGGAACTATGGCTACACCTTC
>TRBJ1-1|TRBV15|-|TRBD1|16
CATSRGDRGSGTEAFF
TGTGCCACCAGCAGAGGCGACAGGGGAAGCGGGACTGAAGCTTTCTTT
>TRBJ2-1|TRBV9|-|TRBD2|16
CASSVYGLAAYNEQFF
TGTGCCAGCAGCGTATACGGACTAGCGGCCTACAATGAGCAGTTCTTC
>TRBJ2-1|TRBV2|-|TRBD2|15
CASSERLAGGREQFF
TGTGCCAGCAGTGAGCGCCTAGCGGGGGGGAGAGAGCAGTTCTTC
>TRBJ2-1|TRBV19|-|TRBD1|13
CASSTGTGNEQFF
TGTGCCAGTAGTACAGGGACAGGGAATGAGCAGTTCTTC
>TRBJ2-1|TRBV10-3|-|-|13
CAISVLGQNEQFF
TGTGCCATCAGTGTTCTAGGTCAGAATGAGCAGTTCTTC
>TRBJ2-3|TRBV5-1|-|TRBD2|17
CASSLGRSAGSTDTQYF
TGCGCCAGCAGCTTGGGCCGCTCAGCGGGAAGCACAGATACGCAGTATTTT
>TRBJ2-3|TRBV5-4|-|TRBD2|16
CASSLSVSGSLDTQYF
TGTGCCAGCAGCTTGAGCGTTAGCGGGAGTTTAGATACGCAGTATTTT
>TRBJ2-5|TRBV5-1|-|TRBD2|15
CASSFTSGREETQYF
TGCGCCAGCAGCTTCACTAGCGGGAGGGAAGAGACCCAGTACTTC
>TRBJ2-5|TRBV7-2|-|-|14
CASSSRGYQETQYF
TGTGCCAGCAGCTCCCGGGGGTACCAAGAGACCCAGTACTTC
>TRBJ1-2|TRBV6-1|-|-|11
CATGVNYGYTF
TGTGCCACCGGGGTTAACTATGGCTACACCTTC
>TRBJ1-2|TRBV4-3|-|TRBD1|14
CASSPRGTGDYYTF
TGCGCCAGCAGCCCGCGCGGGACAGGGGATTACTACACCTTC